A selection of T cell receptor beta chains follows, all from one sample in a study of T cells in Graves' hyperthyroidism and ophthalmopathy. TCRdb re-analysed the multiplex PCR reads in MiXCR, keeping a single row per CDR3 protein. The data show approximately 560,000 distinct CDR3 sequences, 15% to 19% seen once. Sequences were obtained from blood. Receptors originate from a woman aged 25 to 39 with Graves' hyperthyroidism. Each CDR3 is given with its conserved first and last residue. The order of the fields is D gene, clone size, J gene, V gene, CDR3 protein, CDR3 DNA. D genes are given only for firm matches. Some rows have no size entry. The others give once, few or many, or a class for an expanded clone.

- - TRBJ1-1 TRBV10-3 CATTRLARDTEAFF TGTGCCACAACCCGGCTAGCGAGGGACACTGAAGCTTTCTTT
- many TRBJ2-1 TRBV9 CARTRGNSEVNNEQFF TGTGCCCGCACAAGAGGGAATAGCGAAGTTAACAATGAGCAGTTCTTC
- once TRBJ1-2 TRBV27 CASSSAGDIYGYTF TGTGCCAGCAGCTCAGCGGGGGACATCTATGGCTACACCTTC
- many TRBJ1-2 TRBV6-1 CASSTLGLGNYGYTF TGTGCCAGCAGTACTCTAGGGTTGGGTAACTATGGCTACACCTTC
- few TRBJ1-1 TRBV7-9 CARYPPRSFF TGTGCCAGATACCCCCCCAGGTCTTTCTTT
TRBD1 few TRBJ1-5 TRBV16 CASSPQAGTGFTTQPQHF TGTGCCAGCAGCCCCCAAGCGGGGACAGGGTTTACTACTCAGCCCCAGCATTTT
- - TRBJ1-4 TRBV4-1 CASSQDVDAGGLNEKLFF TGCGCCAGCAGCCAAGACGTTGATGCTGGCGGGTTAAATGAAAAACTGTTTTTT
- many TRBJ2-1 TRBV30 CAWRGLPGSEQFF TGTGCCTGGAGGGGACTCCCGGGGAGTGAGCAGTTCTTC
TRBD2 - TRBJ2-3 TRBV30 CAWKLAGGGTQYF TGTGCCTGGAAACTAGCGGGGGGCGGTACGCAGTATTTT
- many TRBJ2-1 TRBV6-2/TRBV6-3 CASSYSLREGEQFF TGTGCCAGCAGTTACTCGCTTCGGGAAGGGGAGCAGTTCTTC
TRBD2 - TRBJ2-1 TRBV2 CASRKTSGNSYNEQFF TGTGCCAGCAGGAAGACTAGCGGAAATTCCTACAATGAGCAGTTCTTC
- many TRBJ2-7 TRBV9 CASSYGPSSREQYF TGTGCCAGCAGCTACGGGCCGTCATCCCGCGAGCAGTACTTC
- - TRBJ2-2 TRBV5-1 CASSLDLVGGELFF TGCGCCAGCAGCTTGGATCTAGTTGGCGGGGAGCTGTTTTTT
TRBD1 - TRBJ2-6 TRBV2 CASTQDRVSGANVLTF TGTGCCAGCACTCAGGACAGGGTTTCTGGGGCCAACGTCCTGACTTTC
TRBD2 - TRBJ2-3 TRBV4-2 CASSPPTGTSGSGSQYF TGTGCCAGCAGCCCCCCCACCGGGACTAGCGGGAGTGGATCGCAGTATTTT
TRBD1 few TRBJ1-6 TRBV6-2/TRBV6-3 CASSMGQGRNSPLHF TGTGCCAGCAGTATGGGACAGGGACGGAATTCACCCCTCCACTTT
TRBD2 few TRBJ2-1 TRBV7-8 CASSLAGGRVNEQFF TGTGCCAGCAGCTTAGCGGGCGGGAGGGTCAATGAGCAGTTCTTC
- many TRBJ1-6 TRBV7-2 CASSLVRGQAPLHF TGTGCCAGCAGCTTAGTACGTGGGCAGGCCCCCCTCCACTTT
- many TRBJ1-5 TRBV6-2/TRBV6-3 CASSSQGSQPQHF TGTGCCAGCAGTTCCCAGGGAAGTCAGCCCCAGCATTTT
TRBD1 many TRBJ1-1 TRBV2 CASVPGQGKAFF TGTGCCAGCGTTCCGGGACAGGGTAAAGCTTTCTTT
- - TRBJ2-5 TRBV7-2 CASSSRRAGETQYF TGTGCCAGCAGCTCGCGGAGGGCCGGGGAGACCCAGTACTTC
- many TRBJ2-7 TRBV10-1 CASSESTPRQGKAYEQYF TGCGCCAGCAGTGAGTCGACCCCCAGGCAGGGTAAGGCCTACGAGCAGTACTTC
- - TRBJ1-5 TRBV2 CASRTRAGNQPQHF TGTGCCAGCAGGACAAGGGCGGGCAATCAGCCCCAGCATTTT
TRBD1 few TRBJ1-4 TRBV20-1 CSARDLGQGGIATNEKLFF TGCAGTGCTAGAGATCTCGGGCAGGGGGGGATTGCAACTAATGAAAAACTGTTTTTT
- many TRBJ2-1 TRBV7-9 CASSSNRDSKTSYNEQFF TGTGCCAGCAGCTCCAACCGGGACTCTAAGACCTCCTACAATGAGCAGTTCTTC
TRBD2 few TRBJ2-1 TRBV4-1 CASSPSLAGALDEQFF TGCGCCAGCAGCCCCTCCCTAGCGGGAGCTCTGGATGAGCAGTTCTTC